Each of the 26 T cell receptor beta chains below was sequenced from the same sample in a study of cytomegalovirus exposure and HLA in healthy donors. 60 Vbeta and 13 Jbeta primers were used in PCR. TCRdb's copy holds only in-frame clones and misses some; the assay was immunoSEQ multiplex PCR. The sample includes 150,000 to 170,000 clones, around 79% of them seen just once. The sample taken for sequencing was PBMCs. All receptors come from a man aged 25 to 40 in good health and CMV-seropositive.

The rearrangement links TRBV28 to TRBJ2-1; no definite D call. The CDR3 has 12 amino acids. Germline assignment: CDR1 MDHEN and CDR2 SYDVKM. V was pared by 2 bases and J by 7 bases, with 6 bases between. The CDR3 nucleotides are TGTGCCAGCAGTTTAAACGGGAATGAGCAGTTCTTC. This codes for CASSLNGNEQFF.

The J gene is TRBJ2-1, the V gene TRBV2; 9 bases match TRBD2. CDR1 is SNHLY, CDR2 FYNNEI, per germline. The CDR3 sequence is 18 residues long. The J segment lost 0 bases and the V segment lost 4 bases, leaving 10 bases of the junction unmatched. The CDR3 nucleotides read TGTGCCAGCAGTGGGATTCCTTATAGCGGGAGCTCCTACAATGAGCAGTTCTTC. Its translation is CASSGIPYSGSSYNEQFF.

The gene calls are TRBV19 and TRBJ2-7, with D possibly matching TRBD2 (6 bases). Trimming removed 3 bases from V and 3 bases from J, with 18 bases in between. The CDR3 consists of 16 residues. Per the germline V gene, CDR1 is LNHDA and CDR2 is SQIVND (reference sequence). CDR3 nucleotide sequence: TGTGCCAGTAGTATCTCCAATCGCGGGGCCTTCTACGAGCAGTACTTC. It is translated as CASSISNRGAFYEQYF.

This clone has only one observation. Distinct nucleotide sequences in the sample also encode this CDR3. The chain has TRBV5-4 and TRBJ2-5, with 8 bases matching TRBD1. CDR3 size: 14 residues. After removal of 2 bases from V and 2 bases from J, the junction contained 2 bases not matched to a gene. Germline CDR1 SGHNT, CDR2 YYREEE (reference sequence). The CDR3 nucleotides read TGTGCCAGCAGCTTAGGACAGGGACAAGAGACCCAGTACTTC. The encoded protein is CASSLGQGQETQYF.

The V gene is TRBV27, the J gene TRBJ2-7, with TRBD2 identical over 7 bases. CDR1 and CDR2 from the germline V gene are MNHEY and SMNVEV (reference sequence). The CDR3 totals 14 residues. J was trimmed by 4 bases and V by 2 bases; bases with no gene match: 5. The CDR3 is CASSLRAGNYEQYF. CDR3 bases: TGTGCCAGCAGTTTACGAGCGGGGAATTACGAGCAGTACTTC.

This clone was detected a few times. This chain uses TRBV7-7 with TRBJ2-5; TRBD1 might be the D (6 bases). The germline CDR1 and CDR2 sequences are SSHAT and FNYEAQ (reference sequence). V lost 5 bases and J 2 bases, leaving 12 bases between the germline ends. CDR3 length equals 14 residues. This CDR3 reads CASSLAGVQETQYF. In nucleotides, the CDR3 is TGTGCCAGCAGCCTGGCAGGGGTACAAGAGACCCAGTACTTC. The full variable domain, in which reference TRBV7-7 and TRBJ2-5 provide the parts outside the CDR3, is GAGVSQSPRYKVTKRGQDVTLRCDPISSHATLYWYQQALGQGPEFLTYFNYEAQPDKSGLPSDRFSAERPEGSISTLTIQRTEQRDSAMYRCASSLAGVQETQYFGPGTRLLVL.

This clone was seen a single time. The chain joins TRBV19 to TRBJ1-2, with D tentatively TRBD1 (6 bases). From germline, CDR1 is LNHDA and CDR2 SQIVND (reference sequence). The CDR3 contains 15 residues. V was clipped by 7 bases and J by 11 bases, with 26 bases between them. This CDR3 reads CASTPFLSGGSGYTF. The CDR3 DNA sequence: TGTGCCAGTACCCCTTTTCTATCGGGGGGCTCTGGGTACACCTTC.

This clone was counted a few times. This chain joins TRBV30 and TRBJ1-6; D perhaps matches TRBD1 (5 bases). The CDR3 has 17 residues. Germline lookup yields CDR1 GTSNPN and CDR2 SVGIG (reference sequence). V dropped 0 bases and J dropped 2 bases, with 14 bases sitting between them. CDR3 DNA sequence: TGTGCCTGGAGTGTACGAGGACAAGGGGCCTATAATTCACCCCTCCACTTT. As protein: CAWSVRGQGAYNSPLHF.

For the CDR3, the DNA is TGTGCCAGCAGCCAAGGGGGGGCAGGAGAGACCCAGTACTTC. Protein: CASSQGGAGETQYF. V is TRBV11-3 and J is TRBJ2-5, with D possibly TRBD2 on 7 matching bases. The CDR3 covers 14 residues. The germline CDR1 and CDR2 sequences are SGHNT and YENEEA. Between the trimmed V and J ends, which lost 5 bases and 4 bases, there was a span of 14 bases.

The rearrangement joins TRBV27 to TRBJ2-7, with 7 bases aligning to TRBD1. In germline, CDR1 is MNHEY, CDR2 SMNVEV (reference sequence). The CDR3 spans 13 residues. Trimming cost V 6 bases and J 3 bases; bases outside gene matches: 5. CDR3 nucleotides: TGTGCCAGCAGGGAGACAGGGAACTACGAGCAGTACTTC. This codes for CASRETGNYEQYF.

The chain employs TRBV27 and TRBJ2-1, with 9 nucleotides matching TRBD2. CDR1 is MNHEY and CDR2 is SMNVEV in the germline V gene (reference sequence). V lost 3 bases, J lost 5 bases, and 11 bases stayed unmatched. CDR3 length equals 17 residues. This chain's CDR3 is CASSFPRGREGHNEQFF. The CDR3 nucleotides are TGTGCCAGCAGTTTCCCCCGCGGGAGGGAGGGCCACAATGAGCAGTTCTTC.

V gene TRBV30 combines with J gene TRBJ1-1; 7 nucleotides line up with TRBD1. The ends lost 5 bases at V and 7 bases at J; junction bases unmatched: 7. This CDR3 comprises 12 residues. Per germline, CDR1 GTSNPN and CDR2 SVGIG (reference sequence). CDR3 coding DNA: TGTGCCTGGTTTACAGGGGAAGGTGAAGCTTTCTTT. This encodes CAWFTGEGEAFF.

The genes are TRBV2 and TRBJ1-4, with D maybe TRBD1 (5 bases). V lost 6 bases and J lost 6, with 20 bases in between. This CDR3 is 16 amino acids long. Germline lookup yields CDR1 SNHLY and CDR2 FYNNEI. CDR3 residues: CASRGGPRRTHEKLFF. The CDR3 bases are TGTGCCAGCAGGGGTGGGCCCCGACGGACACATGAAAAACTGTTTTTT.

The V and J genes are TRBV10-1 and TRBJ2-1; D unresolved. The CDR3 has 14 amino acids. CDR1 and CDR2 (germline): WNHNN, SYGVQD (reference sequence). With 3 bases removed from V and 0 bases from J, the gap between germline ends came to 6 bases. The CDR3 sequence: CASSDFYSYNEQFF. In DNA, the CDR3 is TGCGCCAGCAGTGATTTCTACTCCTACAATGAGCAGTTCTTC.

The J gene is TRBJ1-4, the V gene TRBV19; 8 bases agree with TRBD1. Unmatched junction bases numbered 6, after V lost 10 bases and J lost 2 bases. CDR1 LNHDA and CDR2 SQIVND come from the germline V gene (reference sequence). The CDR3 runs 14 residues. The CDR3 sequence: CATTGGATNEKLFF. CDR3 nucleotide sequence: TGTGCCACCACAGGGGGGGCGACTAATGAAAAACTGTTTTTT.

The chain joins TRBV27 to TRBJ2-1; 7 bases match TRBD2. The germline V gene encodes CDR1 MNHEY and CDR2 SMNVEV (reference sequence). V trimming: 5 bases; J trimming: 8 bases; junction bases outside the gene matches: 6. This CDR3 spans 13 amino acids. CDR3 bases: TGTGCCAGCAGTCACCGGGGGGAGGATGAGCAGTTCTTC. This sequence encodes CASSHRGEDEQFF.

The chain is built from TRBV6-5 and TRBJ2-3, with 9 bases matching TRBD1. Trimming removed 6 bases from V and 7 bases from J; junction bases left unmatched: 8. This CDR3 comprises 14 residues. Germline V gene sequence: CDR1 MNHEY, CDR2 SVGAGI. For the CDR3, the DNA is TGTGCCAGCAGCAAAACAGGGGGCCGGAATACGCAGTATTTT. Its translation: CASSKTGGRNTQYF.

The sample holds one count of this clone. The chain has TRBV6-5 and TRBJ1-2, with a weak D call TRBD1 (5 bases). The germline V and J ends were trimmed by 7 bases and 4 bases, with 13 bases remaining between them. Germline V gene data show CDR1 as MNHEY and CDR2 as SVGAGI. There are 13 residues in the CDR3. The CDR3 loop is CASTRDWGYGYTF. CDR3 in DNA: TGTGCCAGCACCCGGGACTGGGGCTATGGCTACACCTTC.

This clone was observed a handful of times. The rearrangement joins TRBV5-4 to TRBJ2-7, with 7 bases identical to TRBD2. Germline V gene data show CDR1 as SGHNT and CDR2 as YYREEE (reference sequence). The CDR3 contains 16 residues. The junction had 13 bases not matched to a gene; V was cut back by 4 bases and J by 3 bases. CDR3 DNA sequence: TGTGCCAGCAGCCTCATAGGGGAGGGCAGCGGCTACGAGCAGTACTTC. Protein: CASSLIGEGSGYEQYF.

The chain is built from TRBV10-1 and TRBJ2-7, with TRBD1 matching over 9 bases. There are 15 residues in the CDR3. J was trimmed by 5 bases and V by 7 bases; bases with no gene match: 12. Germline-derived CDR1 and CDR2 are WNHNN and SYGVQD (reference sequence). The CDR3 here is CASKFPGQGFDEQYF. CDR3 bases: TGCGCCAGCAAATTTCCGGGACAGGGTTTCGACGAGCAGTACTTC.

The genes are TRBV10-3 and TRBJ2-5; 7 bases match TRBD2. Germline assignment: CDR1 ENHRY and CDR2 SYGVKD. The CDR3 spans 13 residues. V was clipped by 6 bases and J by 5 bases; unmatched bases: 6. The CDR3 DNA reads TGTGCCATCAGCGCGGGAGTCGCTGAGACCCAGTACTTC. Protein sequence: CAISAGVAETQYF.

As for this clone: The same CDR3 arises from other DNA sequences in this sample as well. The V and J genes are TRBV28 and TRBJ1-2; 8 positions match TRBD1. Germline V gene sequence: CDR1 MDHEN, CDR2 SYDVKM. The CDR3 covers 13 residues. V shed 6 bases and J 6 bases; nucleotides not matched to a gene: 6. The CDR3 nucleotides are TGTGCCAGCAGCTCCGGACAGGGTGATGGCTACACCTTC. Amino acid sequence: CASSSGQGDGYTF.

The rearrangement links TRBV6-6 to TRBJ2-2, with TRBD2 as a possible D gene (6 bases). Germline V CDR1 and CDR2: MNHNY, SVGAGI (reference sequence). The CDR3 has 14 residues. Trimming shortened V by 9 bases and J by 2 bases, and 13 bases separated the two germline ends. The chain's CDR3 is CASTDSGNTGELFF. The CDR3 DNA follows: TGTGCCAGTACGGATAGCGGTAACACCGGGGAGCTGTTTTTT.

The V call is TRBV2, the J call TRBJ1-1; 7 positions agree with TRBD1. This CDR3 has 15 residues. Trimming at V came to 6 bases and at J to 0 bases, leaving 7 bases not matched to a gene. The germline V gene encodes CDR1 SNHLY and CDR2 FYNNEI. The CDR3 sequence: CASRDRPIMNTEAFF. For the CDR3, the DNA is TGTGCCAGCAGGGACAGGCCAATCATGAACACTGAAGCTTTCTTT. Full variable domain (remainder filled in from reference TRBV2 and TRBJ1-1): EPEVTQTPSHQVTQMGQEVILRCVPISNHLYFYWYRQILGQKVEFLVSFYNNEISEKSEIFDDQFSVERPDGSNFTLKIRSTKLEDSAMYFCASRDRPIMNTEAFFGQGTRLTVV.

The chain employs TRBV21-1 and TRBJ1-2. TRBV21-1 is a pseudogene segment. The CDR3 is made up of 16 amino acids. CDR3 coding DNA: TGTGCCAGCAGCAAAAAAGAGGGGGGGCGAGGCTATGGCTACACCTTC. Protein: CASSKKEGGRGYGYTF.

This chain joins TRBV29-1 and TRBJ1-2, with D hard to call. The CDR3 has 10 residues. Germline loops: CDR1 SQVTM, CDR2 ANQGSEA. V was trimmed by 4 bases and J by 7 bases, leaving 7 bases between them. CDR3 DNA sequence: TGCAGCGTTGTATCTTCTGGCTACACCTTC. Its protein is CSVVSSGYTF.